The clone carrying this TCR beta chain was counted only a few times. Genomic DNA of every subset was divided equally among multiple immunoSEQ plates. Unsorted PBMC DNA was sequenced on ten immunoSEQ deep assay plates. Generated by immunoSEQ multiplex PCR, the TCRdb table keeps only in-frame clones and is missing some. The sample lists around 500,000 clones; 79% were seen once. These data come from a study of shared clonotypes between healthy human individuals. In the study overall: Donors were two women and a few men aged 18 to 49.

Study donors comprised healthy, HIV-negative adults devoid of recent acute infection or vaccination. V was shortened by 6 bases and J by 8 bases, with 22 bases between the two germline ends. This CDR3 comprises 15 residues. Germline values: CDR1 SNHLY, CDR2 FYNNEI. V is TRBV2 and J is TRBJ1-2; D might be TRBD1 (6 bases). This sequence originates from a woman in her 40s in good health. Some clones in this sample may be carry-over from other donors' samples. The sequenced material came from PBMCs. The CDR3 sequence is CASSAVTGRSEGYTF. CDR3 bases: TGTGCCAGCAGCGCCGTCACAGGGAGGTCGGAAGGCTACACCTTC.